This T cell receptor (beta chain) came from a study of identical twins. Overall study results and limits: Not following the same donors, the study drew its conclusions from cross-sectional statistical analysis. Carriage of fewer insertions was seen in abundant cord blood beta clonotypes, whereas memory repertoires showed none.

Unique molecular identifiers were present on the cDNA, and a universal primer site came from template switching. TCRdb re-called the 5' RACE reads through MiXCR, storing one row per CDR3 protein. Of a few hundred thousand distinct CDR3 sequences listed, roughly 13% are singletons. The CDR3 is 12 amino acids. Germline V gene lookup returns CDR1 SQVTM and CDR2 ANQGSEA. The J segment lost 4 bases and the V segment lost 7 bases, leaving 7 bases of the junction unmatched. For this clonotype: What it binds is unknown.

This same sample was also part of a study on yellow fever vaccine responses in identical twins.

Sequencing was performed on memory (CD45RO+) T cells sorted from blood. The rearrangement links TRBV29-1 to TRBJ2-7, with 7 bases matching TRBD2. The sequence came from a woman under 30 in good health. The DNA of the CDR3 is TGCAGCGGTGGGAGGGCCGGGTACGAGCAGTACTTC. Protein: CSGGRAGYEQYF.